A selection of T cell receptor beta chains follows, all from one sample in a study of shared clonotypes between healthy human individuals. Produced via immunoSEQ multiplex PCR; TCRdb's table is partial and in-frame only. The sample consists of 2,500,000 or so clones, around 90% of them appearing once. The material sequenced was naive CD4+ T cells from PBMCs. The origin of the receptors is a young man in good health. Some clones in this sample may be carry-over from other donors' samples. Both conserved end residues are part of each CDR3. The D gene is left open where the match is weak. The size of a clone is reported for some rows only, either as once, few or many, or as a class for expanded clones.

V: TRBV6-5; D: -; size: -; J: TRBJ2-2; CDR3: CASSSGTSNTGELFF; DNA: TGTGCCAGCAGTTCGGGGACATCGAACACCGGGGAGCTGTTTTTT
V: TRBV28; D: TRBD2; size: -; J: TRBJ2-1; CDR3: CASSFLGRELFF; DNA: TGTGCCAGCAGTTTCCTCGGGCGGGAGCTCTTCTTC
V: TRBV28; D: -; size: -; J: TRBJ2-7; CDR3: CASSHLMAGAYEQYF; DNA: TGTGCCAGCAGTCACCTGATGGCAGGGGCTTACGAGCAGTACTTC
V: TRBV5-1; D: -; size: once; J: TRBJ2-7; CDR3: CASSLANTGIGEQYF; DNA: TGCGCCAGCAGCTTGGCCAATACAGGGATCGGCGAGCAGTACTTC
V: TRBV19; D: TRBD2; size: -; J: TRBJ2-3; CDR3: CASSPYQRGTQYF; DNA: TGTGCCAGTAGTCCCTATCAGCGGGGGACGCAGTATTTT
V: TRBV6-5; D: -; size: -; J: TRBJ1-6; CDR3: CASSYSWRGDSPLHF; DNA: TGTGCCAGCAGTTACTCGTGGCGGGGGGATTCACCCCTCCACTTT
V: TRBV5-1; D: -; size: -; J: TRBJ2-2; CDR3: CASSHTFVSGTGELFF; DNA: TGCGCCAGCAGCCATACTTTCGTCTCGGGCACCGGGGAGCTGTTTTTT
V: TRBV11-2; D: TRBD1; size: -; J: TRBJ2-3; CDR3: CASSLATGGTDTQYF; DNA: TGTGCCAGCAGCTTAGCTACAGGGGGGACAGATACGCAGTATTTT
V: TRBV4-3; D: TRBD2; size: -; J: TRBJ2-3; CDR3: CASSQGPGTSDPTDTQYF; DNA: TGCGCCAGCAGCCAAGGCCCGGGGACTAGCGATCCGACAGATACGCAGTATTTT
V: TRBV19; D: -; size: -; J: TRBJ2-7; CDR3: CASSPSPLMEQYF; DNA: TGTGCCAGTAGTCCATCCCCACTTATGGAGCAGTACTTC
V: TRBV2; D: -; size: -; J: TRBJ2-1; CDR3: CASSEGTVYNEQFF; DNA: TGTGCCAGCAGTGAAGGGACGGTGTACAATGAGCAGTTCTTC
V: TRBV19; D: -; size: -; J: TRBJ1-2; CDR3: CASSIDAESPNYGYTF; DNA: TGTGCCAGTAGTATAGATGCGGAGTCTCCCAACTATGGCTACACCTTC
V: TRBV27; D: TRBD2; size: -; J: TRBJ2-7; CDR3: CASRASGGSYYEQYF; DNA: TGTGCCAGCAGGGCCAGCGGCGGGAGTTACTACGAGCAGTACTTC
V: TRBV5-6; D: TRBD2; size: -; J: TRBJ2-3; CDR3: CASSLIGSGSSDTQYF; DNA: TGTGCCAGCAGCTTGATAGGTAGCGGGAGCTCCGATACGCAGTATTTT
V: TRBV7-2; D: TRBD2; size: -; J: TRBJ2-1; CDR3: CASSPMASGRYNEQFF; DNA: TGTGCCAGCAGCCCAATGGCTAGCGGGAGGTACAATGAGCAGTTCTTC
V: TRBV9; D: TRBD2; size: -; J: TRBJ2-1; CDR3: CASSVGTSGRNEQFF; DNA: TGTGCCAGCAGCGTTGGGACTAGCGGGAGGAATGAGCAGTTCTTC
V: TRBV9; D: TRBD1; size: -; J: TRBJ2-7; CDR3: CASSAHRDRASEQYF; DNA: TGTGCCAGCAGCGCCCACCGGGACAGGGCTTCCGAGCAGTACTTC
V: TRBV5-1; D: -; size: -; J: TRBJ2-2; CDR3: CASSLDRGTGELFF; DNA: TGCGCCAGCAGCTTGGACCGGGGAACCGGGGAGCTGTTTTTT
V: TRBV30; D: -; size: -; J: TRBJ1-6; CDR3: CAWSAGGYNSPLHF; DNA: TGTGCCTGGAGCGCCGGGGGCTATAATTCACCCCTCCACTTT
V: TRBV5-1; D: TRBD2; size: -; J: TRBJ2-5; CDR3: CASSAGLGPPQETQYF; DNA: TGCGCCAGCAGCGCGGGACTAGGGCCCCCCCAAGAGACCCAGTACTTC
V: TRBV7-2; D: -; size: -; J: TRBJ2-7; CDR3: CASSLEEGAYEQYF; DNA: TGTGCCAGCAGCTTAGAGGAGGGCGCATACGAGCAGTACTTC
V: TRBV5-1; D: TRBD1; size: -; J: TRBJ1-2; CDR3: CASSFYSPGQGAEGYTF; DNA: TGCGCCAGCAGCTTTTATTCCCCAGGACAGGGGGCGGAGGGCTACACCTTC
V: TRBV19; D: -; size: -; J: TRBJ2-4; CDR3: CASTGIGNIQYF; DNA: TGTGCCAGTACTGGGATCGGAAACATTCAGTACTTC
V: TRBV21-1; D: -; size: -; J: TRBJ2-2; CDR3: CASSKVSASGRAYTGELFF; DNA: TGTGCCAGCAGCAAAGTCTCAGCTAGCGGGAGGGCCTACACCGGGGAGCTGTTTTTT
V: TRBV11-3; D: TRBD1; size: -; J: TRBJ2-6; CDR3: CASSLGTGKMSGANVLTF; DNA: TGTGCCAGCAGCTTAGGGACAGGGAAGATGTCTGGGGCCAACGTCCTGACTTTC
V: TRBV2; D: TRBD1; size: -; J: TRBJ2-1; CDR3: CAKGDRATYNEQFF; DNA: TGTGCCAAAGGGGACAGGGCAACCTACAATGAGCAGTTCTTC
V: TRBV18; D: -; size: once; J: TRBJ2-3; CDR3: CASSPTADTQYF; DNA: TGTGCCAGCTCACCAACGGCAGATACGCAGTATTTT
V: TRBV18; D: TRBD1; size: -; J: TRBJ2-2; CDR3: CASSPFTGVRNTGELFF; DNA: TGTGCCAGCTCACCCTTTACAGGGGTTAGGAACACCGGGGAGCTGTTTTTT
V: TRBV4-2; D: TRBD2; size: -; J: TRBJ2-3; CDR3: CASSQDLASGRQQYF; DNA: TGTGCCAGCAGCCAAGATTTAGCTAGCGGGAGACAGCAGTATTTT
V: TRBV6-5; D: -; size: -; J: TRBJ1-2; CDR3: CASSEGAGGYGYTF; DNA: TGTGCCAGCAGTGAAGGGGCGGGGGGTTATGGCTACACCTTC
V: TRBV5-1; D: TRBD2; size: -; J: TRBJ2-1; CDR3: CASRATSGIGEQFF; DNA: TGCGCCAGCAGAGCGACTAGCGGCATCGGTGAGCAGTTCTTC
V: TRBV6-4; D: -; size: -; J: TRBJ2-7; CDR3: CASMKGEQYF; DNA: TGTGCCAGCATGAAGGGGGAGCAGTACTTC
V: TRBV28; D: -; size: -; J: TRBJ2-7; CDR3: CASSPSRTSYEQYF; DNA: TGTGCCAGCAGCCCATCCCGCACATCCTACGAGCAGTACTTC
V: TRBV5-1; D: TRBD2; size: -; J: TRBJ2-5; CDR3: CASSLATSGRTAGTQYF; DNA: TGCGCCAGCAGCTTGGCTACTAGCGGGAGGACCGCCGGGACCCAGTACTTC
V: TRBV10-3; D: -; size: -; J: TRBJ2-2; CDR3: CAIRTAGTGELFF; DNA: TGTGCCATCAGGACCGCGGGCACCGGGGAGCTGTTTTTT
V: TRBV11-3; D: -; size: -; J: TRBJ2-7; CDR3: CASSFGGNSYEQYF; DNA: TGTGCCAGCAGCTTCGGGGGCAACTCCTACGAGCAGTACTTC
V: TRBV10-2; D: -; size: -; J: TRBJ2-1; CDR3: CALGLSSYNEQFF; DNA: TGCGCCCTCGGACTAAGCTCCTACAATGAGCAGTTCTTC
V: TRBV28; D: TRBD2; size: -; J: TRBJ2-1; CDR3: CASSFGRGLAFKLTGLSYNEQFF; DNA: TGTGCCAGCAGTTTCGGGAGGGGTCTGGCTTTCAAATTAACAGGGCTCTCCTACAATGAGCAGTTCTTC
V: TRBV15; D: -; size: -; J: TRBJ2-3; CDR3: CATSRPQGPTQYF; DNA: TGTGCCACCAGCAGACCGCAGGGACCTACGCAGTATTTT
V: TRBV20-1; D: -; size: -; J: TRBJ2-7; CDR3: CSAAQTGEQYF; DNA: TGCAGTGCTGCGCAGACGGGCGAGCAGTACTTC
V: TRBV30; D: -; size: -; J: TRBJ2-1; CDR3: CAWSAGLYNEQFF; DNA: TGTGCCTGGAGTGCAGGACTCTACAATGAGCAGTTCTTC
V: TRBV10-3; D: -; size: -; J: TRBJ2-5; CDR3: CAISEVREGETQYF; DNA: TGTGCCATCAGTGAAGTCAGGGAAGGAGAGACCCAGTACTTC
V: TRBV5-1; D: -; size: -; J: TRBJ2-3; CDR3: CASRSAGTRLFTDTQYF; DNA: TGCGCCAGCAGATCCGCCGGGACAAGGCTATTCACAGATACGCAGTATTTT
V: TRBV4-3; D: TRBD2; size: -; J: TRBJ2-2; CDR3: CASSLGTSGRAGELFF; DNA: TGCGCCAGCAGCCTCGGGACTAGCGGGAGAGCCGGGGAGCTGTTTTTT
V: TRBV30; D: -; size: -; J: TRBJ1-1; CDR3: CAWIKAGENGAFF; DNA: TGTGCCTGGATCAAAGCGGGGGAAAACGGAGCTTTCTTT
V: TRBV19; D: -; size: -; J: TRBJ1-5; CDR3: CASSTHGRVVVQPQHF; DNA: TGTGCCAGTAGTACCCACGGGAGGGTCGTAGTTCAGCCCCAGCATTTT
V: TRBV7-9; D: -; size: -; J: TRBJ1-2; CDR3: CASSGPDMGDYGYTF; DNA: TGTGCCAGCAGTGGTCCGGACATGGGGGACTATGGCTACACCTTC
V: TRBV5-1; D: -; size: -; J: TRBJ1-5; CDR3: CASSLGIAQPQHF; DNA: TGCGCCAGCAGCTTGGGTATCGCTCAGCCCCAGCATTTT
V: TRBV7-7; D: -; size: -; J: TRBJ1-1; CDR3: CASSRHGGTEAFF; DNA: TGTGCCAGCAGTCGTCATGGGGGCACTGAAGCTTTCTTT
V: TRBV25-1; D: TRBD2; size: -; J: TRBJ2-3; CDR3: CASTPREGLADTQYF; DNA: TGTGCCAGCACTCCGCGTGAGGGACTAGCGGATACGCAGTATTTT
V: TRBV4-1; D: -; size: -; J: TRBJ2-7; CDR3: CASSRAEDQGYEQYF; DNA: TGCGCCAGCAGCCGCGCGGAGGACCAGGGGTACGAGCAGTACTTC
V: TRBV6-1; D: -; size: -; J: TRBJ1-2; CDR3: CASSEVGAPNYGYTF; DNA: TGTGCCAGCAGTGAAGTCGGGGCACCTAACTATGGCTACACCTTC
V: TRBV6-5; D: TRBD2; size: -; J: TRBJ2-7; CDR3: CASEGLAVTYEQYF; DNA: TGTGCCAGCGAAGGACTAGCGGTCACCTACGAGCAGTACTTC
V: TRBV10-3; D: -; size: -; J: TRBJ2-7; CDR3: CAISDRTTKQYF; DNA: TGTGCCATCAGTGATCGGACTACAAAGCAGTACTTC